This TCR beta chain derives from a study of TIL therapy for anti-PD-1-resistant metastatic lung cancer. On the study more broadly: Tumors had a median PD-L1 proportion score of approximately 6%. Most patients had lung adenocarcinoma; a few tumors were EGFR-mutant, two ALK-rearranged; half smoked currently or formerly. Broader study findings: The baseline peripheral repertoire was partially replaced by infused TIL clonotypes that later decayed.

This clone is a singleton in its sample. Its antigen is undetermined. This was the immunoSEQ v3 assay. The table came from immunoSEQ multiplex PCR; TCRdb's copy has only in-frame clones and leaves some out. The sample has about 47,000 clones; 65% to 90% are singletons. As to time point: pre-treatment sample, taken before nivolumab and TIL therapy. Adults with stage 4 NSCLC were enrolled in a phase I trial. The CDR3 has 15 amino acids. Trimming shortened V by 2 bases and J by 2 bases, and 13 bases separated the two germline ends. CDR1 is MRHNA, CDR2 SNTAGT, per germline. The specimen was blood, collected at baseline. The receptor was derived from a person between 25 and 80 years old with non-small cell lung cancer. V is TRBV6-4 and J is TRBJ2-7; perhaps TRBD2 as D (6 bases). CDR3 region: CASSDNRDWPYEQYF. The CDR3 DNA reads TGTGCCAGCAGTGACAATCGGGACTGGCCCTACGAGCAGTACTTC.